This T cell receptor (beta chain) was found in a study of tumor-infiltrating lymphocytes in primary liver carcinoma. Study outcomes and limitations: Tumor-blood pairs (like tumor-adjacent pairs) overlapped less than tumor region pairs did.

The CDR3 covers 15 residues. Germline V gene sequence: CDR1 MNHEY, CDR2 SVGAGI. From approximately 530 ng of total RNA, TCR beta-specific cDNA was reverse-transcribed using a constant-region primer. Researchers made the TCR beta libraries by running three nested multiplex PCR rounds with slightly modified ARM-PCR. It was with TRBV1-TRBV30 forward primers and a C-beta reverse primer that the first two PCR rounds were run, at roughly 10 cycles each. TCRdb itself ran the multiplex PCR reads through MiXCR, one entry per CDR3 protein. The top ten clones hold around 26% of a sample with some 87,000 distinct CDR3 sequences, 65% to 70% of them seen once. Concerning this clonotype itself: Its target is unknown. At one end the junction does not follow the germline gene, possibly because of a read error.

Co-extraction of both nucleic acids (RNA and DNA) used roughly 19-33 mg of unsorted bulk tissue. No patient had received treatment, and all had chronic HBV infection. The receptor's source is a man in his forties with primary liver carcinoma and hepatitis B virus infection. V usage is TRBV6-5 and J usage is TRBJ2-1, with 9 positions matching TRBD2. Sequences were obtained from tumor-adjacent normal liver tissue. As DNA, the CDR3 is TGTGCCAGCAGTCCGAGACTAGCGGCATACAATGAGAAGTTCTTC. Translation: CASSPRLAAYNEKFF.